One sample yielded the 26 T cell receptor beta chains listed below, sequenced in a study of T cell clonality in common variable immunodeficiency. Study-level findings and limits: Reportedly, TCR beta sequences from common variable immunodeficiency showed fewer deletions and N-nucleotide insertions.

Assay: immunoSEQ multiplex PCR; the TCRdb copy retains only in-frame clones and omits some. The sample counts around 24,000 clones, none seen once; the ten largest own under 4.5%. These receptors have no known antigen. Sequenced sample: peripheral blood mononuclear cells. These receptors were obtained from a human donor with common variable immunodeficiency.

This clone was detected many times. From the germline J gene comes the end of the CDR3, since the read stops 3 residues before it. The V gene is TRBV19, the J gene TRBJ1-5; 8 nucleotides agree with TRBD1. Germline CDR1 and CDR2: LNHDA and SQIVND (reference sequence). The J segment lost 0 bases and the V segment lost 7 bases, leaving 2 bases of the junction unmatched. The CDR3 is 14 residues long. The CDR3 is CASIDRGSNQPQHF. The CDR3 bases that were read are TGTGCCAGTATCGACAGGGGTAGCAATCAGCCC. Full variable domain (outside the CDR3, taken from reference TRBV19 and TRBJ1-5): DGGITQSPKYLFRKEGQNVTLSCEQNLNHDAMYWYRQDPGQGLRLIYYSQIVNDFQKGDIAEGYSVSREKKESFPLTVTSAQKNPTAFYLCASIDRGSNQPQHFGDGTRLSIL.

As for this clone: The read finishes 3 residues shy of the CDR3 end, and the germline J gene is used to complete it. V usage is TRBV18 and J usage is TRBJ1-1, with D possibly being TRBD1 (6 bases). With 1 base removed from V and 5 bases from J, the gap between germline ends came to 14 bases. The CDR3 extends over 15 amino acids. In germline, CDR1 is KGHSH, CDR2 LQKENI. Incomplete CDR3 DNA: TGTGCCAGCTCACCACTAGTGGGGGCGAATACTGAA. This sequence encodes CASSPLVGANTE. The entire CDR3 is CASSPLVGANTEAFF.

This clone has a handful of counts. CDR3 bases read: TGTGCCAGCAGCTTAGCGACGGCCGCGGGGACC. Translated: CASSLATAAGT. In full, the CDR3 is CASSLATAAGTQYF. This rearrangement joins TRBV7-6 to TRBJ2-5, with D possibly matching TRBD2 (5 bases). The CDR3 is cut off 3 residues early in the read; its end comes from the germline J gene. Between the trimmed V and J ends, which lost 0 bases and 7 bases, there was a span of 12 bases. The CDR3 spans 14 residues. Germline V gene lookup returns CDR1 SGHVS and CDR2 FNYEAQ.

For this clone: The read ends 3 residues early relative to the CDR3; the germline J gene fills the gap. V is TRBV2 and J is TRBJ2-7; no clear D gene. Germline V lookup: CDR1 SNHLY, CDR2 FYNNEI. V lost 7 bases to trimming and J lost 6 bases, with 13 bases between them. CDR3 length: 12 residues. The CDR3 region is CASTQIVREQYF. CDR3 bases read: TGTGCCAGCACACAGATCGTACGCGAG.

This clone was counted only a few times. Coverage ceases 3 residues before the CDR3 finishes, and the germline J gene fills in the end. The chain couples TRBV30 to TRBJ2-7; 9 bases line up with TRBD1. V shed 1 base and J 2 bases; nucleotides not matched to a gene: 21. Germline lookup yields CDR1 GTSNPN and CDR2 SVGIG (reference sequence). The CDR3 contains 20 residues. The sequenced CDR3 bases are TGTGCCTGGAGTGGGGCCCCGTCCTACGGGACAGGGTTTTTGGCCTACGAG. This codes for CAWSGAPSYGTGFLAYE. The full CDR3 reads CAWSGAPSYGTGFLAYEQYF.

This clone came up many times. CDR3 sequence reads: CASPGQGASEAFF. The CDR3 bases that were read are TGTGCCAGCCCCGGACAGGGGGCCTCTGAA. The chain combines TRBV19 with TRBJ1-1, with TRBD1 matching over 11 bases. The read falls 3 residues short of the CDR3 end, and the missing part is taken from the germline J gene. The CDR3 contains 13 residues. J gave up 6 bases and V 9 bases, and 6 bases lay outside the gene matches. Germline V CDR1 and CDR2: LNHDA, SQIVND (reference sequence).

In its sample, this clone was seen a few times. The CDR3 protein is CASSTLPDRAITDTQYF. The CDR3 bases that were read are TGTGCCAGCAGCACCCTCCCCGACAGGGCGATCACAGATACG. The chain couples TRBV2 to TRBJ2-3, with TRBD1 matching over 7 bases. The CDR3 goes on 3 residues after the read ends, and that part is filled in from the germline J gene. With 6 bases clipped from V and 2 bases from J, the junction kept 14 bases outside the gene matches. Germline V gene lookup returns CDR1 SNHLY and CDR2 FYNNEI. The CDR3 loop spans 17 amino acids.

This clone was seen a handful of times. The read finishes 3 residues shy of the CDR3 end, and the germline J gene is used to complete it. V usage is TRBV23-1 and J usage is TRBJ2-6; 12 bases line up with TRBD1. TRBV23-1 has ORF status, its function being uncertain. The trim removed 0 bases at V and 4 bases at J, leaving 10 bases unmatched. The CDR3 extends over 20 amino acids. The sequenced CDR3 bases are TGCGCCAGCAGTCAATCGGGGACAGGGGGCCATATCCCAGGGGCCAACGTC. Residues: CASSQSGTGGHIPGANV. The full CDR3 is CASSQSGTGGHIPGANVLTF.

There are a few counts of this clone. CDR3 loop: CASSWGLASPYEQYF. The part of the CDR3 DNA that was read is TGTGCCAGCAGCTGGGGACTAGCTTCTCCGTACGAG. The chain couples TRBV5-6 to TRBJ2-7; 9 bases are a match to TRBD2. The CDR3 goes on 3 residues after the read ends, and that part is filled in from the germline J gene. Germline V CDR1 and CDR2: SGHDT, YYEEEE. V lost 3 bases to trimming and J lost 4 bases; unmatched junction nucleotides: 8. This CDR3 region has 15 residues.

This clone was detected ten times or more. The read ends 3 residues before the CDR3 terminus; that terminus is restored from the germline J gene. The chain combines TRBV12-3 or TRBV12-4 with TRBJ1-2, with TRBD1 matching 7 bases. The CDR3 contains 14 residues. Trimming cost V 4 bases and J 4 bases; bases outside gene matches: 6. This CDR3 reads CASSSGQAVYGYTF. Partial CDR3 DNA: TGTGCCAGCAGTTCTGGACAGGCCGTCTATGGC.

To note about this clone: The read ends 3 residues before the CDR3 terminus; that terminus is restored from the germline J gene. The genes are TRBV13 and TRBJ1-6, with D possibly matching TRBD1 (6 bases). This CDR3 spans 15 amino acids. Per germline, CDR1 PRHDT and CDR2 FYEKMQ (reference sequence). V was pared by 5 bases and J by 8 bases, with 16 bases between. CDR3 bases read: TGTGCCAGCAGCATGACAGGAGAGGCTTATTCACCC. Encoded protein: CASSMTGEAYSP. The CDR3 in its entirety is CASSMTGEAYSPLHF.

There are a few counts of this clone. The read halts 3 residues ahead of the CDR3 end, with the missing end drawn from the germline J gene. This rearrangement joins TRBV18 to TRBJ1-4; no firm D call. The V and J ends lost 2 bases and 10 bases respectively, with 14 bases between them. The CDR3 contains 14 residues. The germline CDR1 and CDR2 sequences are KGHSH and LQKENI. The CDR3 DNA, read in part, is TGTGCCAGCTCACCAGGCCAGGAGGTTGGAAAA. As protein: CASSPGQEVGK. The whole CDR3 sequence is CASSPGQEVGKLFF.

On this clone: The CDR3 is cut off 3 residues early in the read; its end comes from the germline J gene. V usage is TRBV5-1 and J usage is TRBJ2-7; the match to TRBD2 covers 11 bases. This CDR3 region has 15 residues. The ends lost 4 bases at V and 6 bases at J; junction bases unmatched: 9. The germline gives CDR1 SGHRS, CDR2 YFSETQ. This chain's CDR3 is CASSLGTSGSGEQYF. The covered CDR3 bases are TGCGCCAGCAGCCTTGGGACTAGCGGCTCCGGCGAG.

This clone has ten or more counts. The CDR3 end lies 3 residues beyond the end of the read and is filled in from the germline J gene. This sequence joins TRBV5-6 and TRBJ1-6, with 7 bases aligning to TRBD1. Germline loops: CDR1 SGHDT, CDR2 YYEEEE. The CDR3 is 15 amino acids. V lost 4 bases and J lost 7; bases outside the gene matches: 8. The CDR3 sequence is CASSQRPGGNSPLHF. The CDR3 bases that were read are TGTGCCAGCAGCCAAAGGCCAGGGGGAAATTCACCC.

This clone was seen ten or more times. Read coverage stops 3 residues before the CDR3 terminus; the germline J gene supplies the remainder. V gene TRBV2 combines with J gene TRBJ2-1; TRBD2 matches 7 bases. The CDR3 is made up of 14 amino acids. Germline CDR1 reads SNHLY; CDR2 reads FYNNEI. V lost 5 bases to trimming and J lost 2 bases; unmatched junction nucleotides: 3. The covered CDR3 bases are TGTGCCAGCAGTCTTGGGGGGGCCTACAATGAG. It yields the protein CASSLGGAYNE. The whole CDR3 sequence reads CASSLGGAYNEQFF.

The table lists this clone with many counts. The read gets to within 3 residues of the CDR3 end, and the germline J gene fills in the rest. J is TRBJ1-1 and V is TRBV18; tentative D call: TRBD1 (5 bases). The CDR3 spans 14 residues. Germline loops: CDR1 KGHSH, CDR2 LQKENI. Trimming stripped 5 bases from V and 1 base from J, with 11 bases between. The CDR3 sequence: CASSADTPNTEAFF. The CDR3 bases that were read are TGTGCCAGCTCAGCGGACACCCCGAACACTGAA.

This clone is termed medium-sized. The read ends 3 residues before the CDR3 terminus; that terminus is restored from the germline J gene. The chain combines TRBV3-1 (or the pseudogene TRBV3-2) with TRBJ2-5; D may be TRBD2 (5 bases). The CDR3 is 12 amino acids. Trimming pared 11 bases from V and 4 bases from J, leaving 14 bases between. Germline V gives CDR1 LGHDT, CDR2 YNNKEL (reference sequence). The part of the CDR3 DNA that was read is TGTGCCTCCGATAACGCGGGAGAGACC. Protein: CASDNAGET. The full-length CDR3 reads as CASDNAGETQYF.

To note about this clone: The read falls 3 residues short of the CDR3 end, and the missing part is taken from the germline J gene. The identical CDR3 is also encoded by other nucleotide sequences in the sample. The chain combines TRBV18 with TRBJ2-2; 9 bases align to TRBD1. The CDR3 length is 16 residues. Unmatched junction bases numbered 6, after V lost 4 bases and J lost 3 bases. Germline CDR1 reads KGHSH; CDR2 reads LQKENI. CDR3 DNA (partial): TGTGCCAGCTCACTAAGTGGGACAGGGTACACCGGGGAG. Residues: CASSLSGTGYTGE. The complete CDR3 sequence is CASSLSGTGYTGELFF.

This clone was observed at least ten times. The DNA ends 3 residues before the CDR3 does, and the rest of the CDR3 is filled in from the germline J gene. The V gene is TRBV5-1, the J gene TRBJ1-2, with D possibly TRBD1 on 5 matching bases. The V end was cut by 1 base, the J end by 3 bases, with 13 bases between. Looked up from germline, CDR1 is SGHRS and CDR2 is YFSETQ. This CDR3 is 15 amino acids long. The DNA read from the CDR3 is TGCGCCAGCAGCTTGATAGGGGAGGAGGACTATGGC. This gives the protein CASSLIGEEDYG. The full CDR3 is CASSLIGEEDYGYTF.

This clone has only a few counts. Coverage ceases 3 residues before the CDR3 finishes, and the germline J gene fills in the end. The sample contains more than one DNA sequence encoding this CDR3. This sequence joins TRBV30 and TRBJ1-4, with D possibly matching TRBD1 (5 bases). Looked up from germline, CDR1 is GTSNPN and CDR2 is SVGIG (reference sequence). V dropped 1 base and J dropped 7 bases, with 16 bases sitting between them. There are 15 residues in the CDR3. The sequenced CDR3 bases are TGTGCCTGGAGTGAGCTTGGGGGGTTGGGTGAAAAA. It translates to CAWSELGGLGEK. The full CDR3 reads CAWSELGGLGEKLFF. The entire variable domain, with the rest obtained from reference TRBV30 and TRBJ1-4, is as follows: SQTIHQWPATLVQPVGSPLSLECTVEGTSNPNLYWYRQAAGRGLQLLFYSVGIGQISSEVPQNLSASRPQDRQFILSSKKLLLSDSGFYLCAWSELGGLGEKLFFGSGTQLSVL.

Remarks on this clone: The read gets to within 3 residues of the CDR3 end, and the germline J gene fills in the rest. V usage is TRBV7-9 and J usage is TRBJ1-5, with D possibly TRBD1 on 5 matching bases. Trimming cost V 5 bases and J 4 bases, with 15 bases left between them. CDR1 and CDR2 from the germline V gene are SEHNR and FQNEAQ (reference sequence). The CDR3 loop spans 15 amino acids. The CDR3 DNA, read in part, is TGTGCCAGCAGCGATGGGTACAGGACAAATCAGCCC. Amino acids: CASSDGYRTNQP. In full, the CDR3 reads CASSDGYRTNQPQHF.

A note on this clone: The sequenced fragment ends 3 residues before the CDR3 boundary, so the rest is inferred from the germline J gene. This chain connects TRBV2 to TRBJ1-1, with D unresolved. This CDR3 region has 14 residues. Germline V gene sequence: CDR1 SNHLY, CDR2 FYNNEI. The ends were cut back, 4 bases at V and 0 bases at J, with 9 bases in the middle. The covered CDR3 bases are TGTGCCAGCAGTGTTCGTCAGGTGAACACTGAA. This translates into CASSVRQVNTE. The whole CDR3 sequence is CASSVRQVNTEAFF.

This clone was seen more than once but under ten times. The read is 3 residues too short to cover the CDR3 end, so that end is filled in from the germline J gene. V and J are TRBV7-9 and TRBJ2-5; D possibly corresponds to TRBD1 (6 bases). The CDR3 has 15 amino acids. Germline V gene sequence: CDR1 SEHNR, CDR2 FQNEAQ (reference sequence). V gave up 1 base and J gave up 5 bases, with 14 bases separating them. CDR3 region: CASSLGAGAKETQYF. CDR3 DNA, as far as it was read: TGTGCCAGCAGCTTAGGGGCAGGGGCTAAGGAGACC.

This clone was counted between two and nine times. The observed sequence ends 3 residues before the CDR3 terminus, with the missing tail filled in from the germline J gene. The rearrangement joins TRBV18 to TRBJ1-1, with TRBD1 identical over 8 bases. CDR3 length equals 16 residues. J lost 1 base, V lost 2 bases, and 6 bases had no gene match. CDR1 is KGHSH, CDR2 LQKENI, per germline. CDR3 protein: CASSPSRGLENTEAFF. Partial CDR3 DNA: TGTGCCAGCTCACCAAGCAGGGGGCTTGAGAACACTGAA.

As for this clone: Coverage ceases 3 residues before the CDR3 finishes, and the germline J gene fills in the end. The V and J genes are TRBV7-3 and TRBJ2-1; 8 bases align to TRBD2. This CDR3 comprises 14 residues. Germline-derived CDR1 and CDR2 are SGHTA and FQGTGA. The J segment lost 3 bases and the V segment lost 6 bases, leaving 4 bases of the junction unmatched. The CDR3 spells CASSNSGDYNEQFF. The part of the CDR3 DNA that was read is TGTGCCAGCAGTAATAGCGGGGACTACAATGAG.

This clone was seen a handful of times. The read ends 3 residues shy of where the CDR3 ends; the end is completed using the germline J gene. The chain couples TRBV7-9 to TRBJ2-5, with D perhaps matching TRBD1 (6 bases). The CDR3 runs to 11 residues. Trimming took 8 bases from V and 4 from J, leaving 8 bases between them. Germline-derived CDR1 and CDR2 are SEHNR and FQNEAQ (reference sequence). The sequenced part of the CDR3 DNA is TGTGCCAGCGGGGGCGGAGAGACC. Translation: CASGGGET. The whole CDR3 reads CASGGGETQYF.